This TCR beta chain is drawn from a study of CD8 T cells in ankylosing spondylitis. Study results and limitations: It appeared that ankylosing spondylitis blood was characterized by a TCR beta motif of fewer than 10 highly homologous variants.

A note on this clonotype: What it recognizes is unknown.

V dropped 6 bases and J dropped 3 bases, with 17 bases sitting between them. Germline lookup yields CDR1 SGHTA and CDR2 FQGNSA. This CDR3 comprises 16 residues. TCRdb used MiXCR to reprocess the 5' RACE reads, holding one entry per CDR3 protein. This sample has a few hundred thousand distinct CDR3 sequences; about a fifth occur once, and the top ten carry about 15%. The sequenced sample consisted of blood, either unsorted or a sorted T cell fraction (not recorded which). The sequence was obtained from a male donor with ankylosing spondylitis. This chain joins TRBV7-2 and TRBJ2-2; D is perhaps TRBD2 (5 bases). Here the CDR3 reads CASSQRGSRDTGELFF. In nucleotides, the CDR3 is TGTGCCAGCAGTCAAAGAGGGAGTAGGGACACCGGGGAGCTGTTTTTT. The full variable domain, rest sourced from reference TRBV7-2 and TRBJ2-2, is GAGVSQSPSNKVTEKGKDVELRCDPISGHTALYWYRQSLGQGLEFLIYFQGNSAPDKSGLPSDRFSAERTGGSVSTLTIQRTQQEDSAVYLCASSQRGSRDTGELFFGEGSRLTVL.